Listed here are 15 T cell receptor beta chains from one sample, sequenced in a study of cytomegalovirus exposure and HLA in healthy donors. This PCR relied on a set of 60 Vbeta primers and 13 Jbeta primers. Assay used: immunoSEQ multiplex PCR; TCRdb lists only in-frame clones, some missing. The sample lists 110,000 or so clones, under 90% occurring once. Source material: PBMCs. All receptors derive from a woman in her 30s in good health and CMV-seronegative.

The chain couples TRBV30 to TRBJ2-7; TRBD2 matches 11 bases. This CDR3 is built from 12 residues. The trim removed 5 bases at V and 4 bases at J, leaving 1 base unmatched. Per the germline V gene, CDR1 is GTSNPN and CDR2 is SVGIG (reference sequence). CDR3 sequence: CAWGTSGYEQYF. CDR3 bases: TGTGCCTGGGGGACTAGCGGATACGAGCAGTACTTC.

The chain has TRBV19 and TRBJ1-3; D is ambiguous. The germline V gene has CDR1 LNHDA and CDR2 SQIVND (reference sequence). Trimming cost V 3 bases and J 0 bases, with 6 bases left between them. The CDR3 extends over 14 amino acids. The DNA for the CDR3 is TGTGCCAGTAGTATCGGGAGCTCTGGAAACACCATATATTTT. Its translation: CASSIGSSGNTIYF.

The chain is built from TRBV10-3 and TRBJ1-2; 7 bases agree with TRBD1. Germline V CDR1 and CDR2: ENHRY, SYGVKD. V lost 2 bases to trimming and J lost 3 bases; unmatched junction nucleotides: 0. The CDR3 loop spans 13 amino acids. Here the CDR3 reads CAISEGTDYGYTF. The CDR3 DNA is TGTGCCATCAGTGAGGGGACAGACTATGGCTACACCTTC.

As DNA, the CDR3 is TGCAGCGCGAGACAGGGGGAGGGTACGCAGTATTTT. This sequence encodes CSARQGEGTQYF. This chain links TRBV29-1 with TRBJ2-3, with 9 bases lining up with TRBD1. Germline V gene data show CDR1 as SQVTM and CDR2 as ANQGSEA. V lost 7 bases and J lost 8; bases outside the gene matches: 7. CDR3 size: 12 residues.

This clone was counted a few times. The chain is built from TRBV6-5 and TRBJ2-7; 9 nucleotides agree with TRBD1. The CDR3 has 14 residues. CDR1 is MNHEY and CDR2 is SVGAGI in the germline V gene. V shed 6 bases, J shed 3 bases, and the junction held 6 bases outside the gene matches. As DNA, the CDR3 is TGTGCCAGCAGATACGGGACAGGGAGCTACGAGCAGTACTTC. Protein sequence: CASRYGTGSYEQYF.

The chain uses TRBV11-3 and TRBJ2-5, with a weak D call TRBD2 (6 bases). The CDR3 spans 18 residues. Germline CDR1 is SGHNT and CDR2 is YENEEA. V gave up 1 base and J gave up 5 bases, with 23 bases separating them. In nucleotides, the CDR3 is TGTGCCAGCAGCTTAGTTAGCCCGACCGGGACTCAAGGGGAGACCCAGTACTTC. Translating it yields CASSLVSPTGTQGETQYF.

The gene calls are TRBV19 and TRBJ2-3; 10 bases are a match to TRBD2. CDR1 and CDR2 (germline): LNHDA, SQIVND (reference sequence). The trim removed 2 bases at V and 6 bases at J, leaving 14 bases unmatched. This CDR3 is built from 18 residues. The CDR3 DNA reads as TGTGCCAGTAGTATACTGTCTAGCGGGAGTGTGACGGCGGATACGCAGTATTTT. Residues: CASSILSSGSVTADTQYF. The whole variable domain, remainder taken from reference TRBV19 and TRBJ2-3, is DGGITQSPKYLFRKEGQNVTLSCEQNLNHDAMYWYRQDPGQGLRLIYYSQIVNDFQKGDIAEGYSVSREKKESFPLTVTSAQKNPTAFYLCASSILSSGSVTADTQYFGPGTRLTVL.

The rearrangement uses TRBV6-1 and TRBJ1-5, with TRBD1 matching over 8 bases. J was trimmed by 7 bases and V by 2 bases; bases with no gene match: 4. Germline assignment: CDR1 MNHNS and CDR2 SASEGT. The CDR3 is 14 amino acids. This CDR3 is CASSEQGAGQPQHF. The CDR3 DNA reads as TGTGCCAGCAGTGAACAGGGGGCCGGCCAGCCCCAGCATTTT.

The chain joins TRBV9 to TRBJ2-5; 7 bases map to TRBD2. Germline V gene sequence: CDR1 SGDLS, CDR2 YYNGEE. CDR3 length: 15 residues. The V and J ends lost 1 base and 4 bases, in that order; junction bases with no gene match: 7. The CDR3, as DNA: TGTGCCAGCAGCGTATTGTGGGAGGGCAGAGAGACCCAGTACTTC. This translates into CASSVLWEGRETQYF.

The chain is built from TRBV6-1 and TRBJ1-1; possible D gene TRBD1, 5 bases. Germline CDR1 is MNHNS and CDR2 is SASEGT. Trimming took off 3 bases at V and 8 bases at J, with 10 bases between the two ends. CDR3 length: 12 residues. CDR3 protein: CASSEYRQEAFF. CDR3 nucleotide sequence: TGTGCCAGCAGTGAGTACAGGCAAGAAGCTTTCTTT.

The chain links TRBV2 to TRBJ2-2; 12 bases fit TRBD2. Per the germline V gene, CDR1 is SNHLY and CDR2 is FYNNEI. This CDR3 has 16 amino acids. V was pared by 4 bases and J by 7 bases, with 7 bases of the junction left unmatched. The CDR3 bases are TGTGCCAGCAGTGCTACTAGCGGGAGGATGAACGGGGAGCTGTTTTTT. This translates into CASSATSGRMNGELFF.

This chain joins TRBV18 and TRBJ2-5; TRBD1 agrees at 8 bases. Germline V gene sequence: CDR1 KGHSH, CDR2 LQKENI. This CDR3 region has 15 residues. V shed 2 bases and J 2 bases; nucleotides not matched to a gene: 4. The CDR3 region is CASSPNTGGQETQYF. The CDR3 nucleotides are TGTGCCAGCTCACCAAATACAGGGGGACAAGAGACCCAGTACTTC.

CDR3 sequence (DNA): TGTGCCAGCAGTAGGACAGGGGGCCAAGAGACCCAGTACTTC. Its protein is CASSRTGGQETQYF. The V call is TRBV13, the J call TRBJ2-5, with 10 bases matching TRBD1. Trimming removed 6 bases from V and 1 base from J; junction bases left unmatched: 2. Germline V gene sequence: CDR1 PRHDT, CDR2 FYEKMQ (reference sequence). The CDR3 length is 14 residues.

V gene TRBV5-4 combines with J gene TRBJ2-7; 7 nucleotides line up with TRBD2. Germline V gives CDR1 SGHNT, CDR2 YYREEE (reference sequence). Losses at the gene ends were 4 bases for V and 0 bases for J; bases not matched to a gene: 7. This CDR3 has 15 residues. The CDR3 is CASSLSAGPSYEQYF. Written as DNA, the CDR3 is TGTGCCAGCAGCCTATCAGCGGGACCCTCCTACGAGCAGTACTTC.

The CDR3 DNA is TGCGCCAGCAGCTTTATCGGGACTAATAACAATGAGCAGTTCTTC. It yields the protein CASSFIGTNNNEQFF. The rearrangement links TRBV5-1 to TRBJ2-1, with 7 bases fitting TRBD2. The V gene end was trimmed by 2 bases and the J gene end by 5 bases; junction bases not matched to a gene: 7. Germline V lookup: CDR1 SGHRS, CDR2 YFSETQ. The CDR3 sequence is 15 residues long.